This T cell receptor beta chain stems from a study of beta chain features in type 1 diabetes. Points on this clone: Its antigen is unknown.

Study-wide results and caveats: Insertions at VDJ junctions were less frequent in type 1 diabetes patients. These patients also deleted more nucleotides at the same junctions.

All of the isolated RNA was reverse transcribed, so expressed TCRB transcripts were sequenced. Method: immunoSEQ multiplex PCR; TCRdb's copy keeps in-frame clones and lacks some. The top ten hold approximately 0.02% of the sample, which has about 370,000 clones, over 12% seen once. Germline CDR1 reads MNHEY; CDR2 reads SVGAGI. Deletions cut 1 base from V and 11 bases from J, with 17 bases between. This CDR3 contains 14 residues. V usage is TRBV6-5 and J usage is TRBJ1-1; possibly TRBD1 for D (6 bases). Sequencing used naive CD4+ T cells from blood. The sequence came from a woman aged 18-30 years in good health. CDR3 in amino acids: CASSYLSTGSNAFF. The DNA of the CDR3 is TGTGCCAGCAGTTACTTATCGACAGGAAGTAATGCTTTCTTT.